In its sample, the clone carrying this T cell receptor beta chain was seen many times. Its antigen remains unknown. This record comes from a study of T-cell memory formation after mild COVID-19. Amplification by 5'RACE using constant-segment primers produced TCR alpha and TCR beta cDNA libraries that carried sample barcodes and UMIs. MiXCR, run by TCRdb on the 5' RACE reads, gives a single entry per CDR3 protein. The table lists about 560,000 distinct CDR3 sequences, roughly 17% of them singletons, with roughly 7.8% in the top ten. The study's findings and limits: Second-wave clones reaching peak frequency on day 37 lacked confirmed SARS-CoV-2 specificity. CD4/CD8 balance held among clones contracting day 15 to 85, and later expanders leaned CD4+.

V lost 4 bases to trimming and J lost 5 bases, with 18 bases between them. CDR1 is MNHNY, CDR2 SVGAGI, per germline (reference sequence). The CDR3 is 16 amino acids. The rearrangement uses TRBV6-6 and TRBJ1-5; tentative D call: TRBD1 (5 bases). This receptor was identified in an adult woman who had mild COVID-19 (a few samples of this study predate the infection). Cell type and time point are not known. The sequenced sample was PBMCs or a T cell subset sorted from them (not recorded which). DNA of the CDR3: TGTGCCAGCAGTTCACAATACCGGGACTCCGATCAGCCCCAGCATTTT. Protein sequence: CASSSQYRDSDQPQHF.